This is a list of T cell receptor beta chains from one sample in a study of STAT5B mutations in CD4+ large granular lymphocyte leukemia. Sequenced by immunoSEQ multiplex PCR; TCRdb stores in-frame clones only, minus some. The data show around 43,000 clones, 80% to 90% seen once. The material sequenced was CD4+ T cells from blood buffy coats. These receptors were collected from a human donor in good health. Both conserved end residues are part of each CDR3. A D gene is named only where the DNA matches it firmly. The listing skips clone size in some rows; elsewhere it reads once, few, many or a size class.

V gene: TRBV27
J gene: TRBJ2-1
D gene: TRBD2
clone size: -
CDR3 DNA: TGTGCCAGCAGTTTGCGGGGGGAGTCCTACAATGAGCAGTTCTTC
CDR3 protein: CASSLRGESYNEQFF

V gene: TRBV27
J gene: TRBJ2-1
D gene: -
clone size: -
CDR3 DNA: TGTGCCAGCACCCCTGAGAGTAACCGACTAGAGCAGTTCTTC
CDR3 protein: CASTPESNRLEQFF

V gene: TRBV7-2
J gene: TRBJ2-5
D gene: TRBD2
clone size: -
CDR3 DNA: TGTGCCAGCAGCTCCCCACCCGGGGGGGTGCAAGAGACCCAGTACTTC
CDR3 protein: CASSSPPGGVQETQYF

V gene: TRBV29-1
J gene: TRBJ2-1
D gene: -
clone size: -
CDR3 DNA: TGCAGCGTTGGACGGGTGACCTACAATGAGCAGTTCTTC
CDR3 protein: CSVGRVTYNEQFF

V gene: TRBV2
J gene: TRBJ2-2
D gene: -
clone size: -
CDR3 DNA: TGTGCCAGCATAGAGCGGAGCAACACCGGGGAGCTGTTTTTT
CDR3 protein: CASIERSNTGELFF

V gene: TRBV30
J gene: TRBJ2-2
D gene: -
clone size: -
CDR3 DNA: TGTGCCTGGACTATAGGGATAACAGGCACCGGGGAGCTGTTTTTT
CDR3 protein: CAWTIGITGTGELFF

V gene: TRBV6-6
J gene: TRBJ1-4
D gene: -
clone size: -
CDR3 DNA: TGTGCCAGCAGTTACTCGGGTCAGATTAATGAAAAACTGTTTTTT
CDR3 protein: CASSYSGQINEKLFF

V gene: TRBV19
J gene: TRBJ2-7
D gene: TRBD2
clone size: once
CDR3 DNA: TGTGCCAGTAGTATCGGGGAGGGGCCCTACGAGCAGTACTTC
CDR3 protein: CASSIGEGPYEQYF

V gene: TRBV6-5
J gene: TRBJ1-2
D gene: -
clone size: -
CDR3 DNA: TGTGCCAGCAGTCTCCTTGCTGGGAATGGCTACACCTTC
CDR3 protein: CASSLLAGNGYTF

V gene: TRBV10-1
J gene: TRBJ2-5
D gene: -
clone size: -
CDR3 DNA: TGCGCCAGCAGTGACACCGGGCGGGGCTACAGGGAAGAGACCCAGTACTTC
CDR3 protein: CASSDTGRGYREETQYF

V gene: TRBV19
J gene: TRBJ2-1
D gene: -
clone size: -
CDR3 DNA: TGTGCCAGTAGTAGACCAGACAATGAGCAGTTCTTC
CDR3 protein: CASSRPDNEQFF

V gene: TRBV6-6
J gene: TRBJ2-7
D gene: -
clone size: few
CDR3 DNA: TGTGCCAGCAGTTACGGGGTGGGAGTGGAGCAGTACTTC
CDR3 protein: CASSYGVGVEQYF

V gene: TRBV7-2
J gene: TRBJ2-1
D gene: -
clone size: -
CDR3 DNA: TGTGCCAGCAGCCTCGCCGGTATCAATGAGCAGTTCTTC
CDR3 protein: CASSLAGINEQFF

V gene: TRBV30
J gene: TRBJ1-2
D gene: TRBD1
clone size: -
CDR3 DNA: TGTGCCTGGAGTAAAGGACAGGGAGGAGGCTACACCTTC
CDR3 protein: CAWSKGQGGGYTF

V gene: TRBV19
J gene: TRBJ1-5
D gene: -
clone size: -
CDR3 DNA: TGTGCCAGTAAGCCGGGACGCAGCAATCAGCCCCAGCATTTT
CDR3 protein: CASKPGRSNQPQHF

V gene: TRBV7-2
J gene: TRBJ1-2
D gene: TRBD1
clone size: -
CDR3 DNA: TGTGCCAGCAGCCCGGGACAGTATAACTATGGCTACACCTTC
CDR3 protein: CASSPGQYNYGYTF

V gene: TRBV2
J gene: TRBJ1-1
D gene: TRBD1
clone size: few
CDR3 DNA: TGTGCCAGCAGTGTTGCCTCCGGGACAGGGGCCACGAAGGCTTTCTTT
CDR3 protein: CASSVASGTGATKAFF

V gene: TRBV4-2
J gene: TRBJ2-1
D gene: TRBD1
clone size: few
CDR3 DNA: TGTGCCAGCAGCCAAGAGAAGGACAGGGAAGAAAAGGAGGTCTTC
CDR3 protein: CASSQEKDREEKEVF

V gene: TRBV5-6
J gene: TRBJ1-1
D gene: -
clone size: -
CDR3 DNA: TGTGCCAGCAGCTTCGGAGGGCTGAACACTGAAGCTTTCTTT
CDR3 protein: CASSFGGLNTEAFF

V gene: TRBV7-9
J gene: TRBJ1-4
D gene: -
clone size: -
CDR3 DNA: TGTGCCACGGGCCCTAGTAATGAAAAACTGTTTTTT
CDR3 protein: CATGPSNEKLFF

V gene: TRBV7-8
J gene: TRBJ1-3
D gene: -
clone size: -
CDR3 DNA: TGTGCCAGCAGCTGGGCCCGGGCGGTTAGAAAAACTGGAAACACCATATATTTT
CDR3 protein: CASSWARAVRKTGNTIYF

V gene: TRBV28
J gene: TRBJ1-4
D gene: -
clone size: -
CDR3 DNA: TGTGCCAGCAATCCAGGGCCCAGTAATGAAAAACTGTTTTTT
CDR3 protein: CASNPGPSNEKLFF

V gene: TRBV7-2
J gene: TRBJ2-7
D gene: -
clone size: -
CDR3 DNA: TGTGCCAGCAGTCTAGGGGCAGGGGTGGGGGAGCAGTACTTC
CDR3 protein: CASSLGAGVGEQYF

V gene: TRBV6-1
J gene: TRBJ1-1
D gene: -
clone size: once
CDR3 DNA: TGTGCCAGCAGTGTTCAGACAAAGAACACTGAAGCTTTCTTT
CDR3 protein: CASSVQTKNTEAFF

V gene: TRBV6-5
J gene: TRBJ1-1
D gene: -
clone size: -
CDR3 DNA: TGTGCCAGCAGGGGGGGAAGGTGGGGCACTGAAGCTTTCTTT
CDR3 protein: CASRGGRWGTEAFF

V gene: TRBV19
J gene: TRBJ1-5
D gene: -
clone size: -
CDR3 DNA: TGTGCCAGTAGTCAAGAGGTCGGGACGGGAAGCAATCAGCCCCAGCATTTT
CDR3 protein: CASSQEVGTGSNQPQHF

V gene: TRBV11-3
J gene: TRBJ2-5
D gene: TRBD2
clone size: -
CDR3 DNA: TGTGCCAGCAGCTCTAGGGAGGGCGGTGAGACCCAGTACTTC
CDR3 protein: CASSSREGGETQYF

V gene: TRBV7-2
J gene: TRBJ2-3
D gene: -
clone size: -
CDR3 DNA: TGTGCCAGCAGCTTAGCGGCAGATACGCAGTATTTT
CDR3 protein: CASSLAADTQYF

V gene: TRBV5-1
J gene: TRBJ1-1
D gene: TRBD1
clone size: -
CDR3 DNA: TGCGCCAGCAGCTTCGACAGGGGGAGGACTGAAGCTTTCTTT
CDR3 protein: CASSFDRGRTEAFF

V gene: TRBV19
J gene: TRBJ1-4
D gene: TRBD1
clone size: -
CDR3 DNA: TGTGCCAGTAACCCGACAGGGTCTAATGAAAAACTGTTTTTT
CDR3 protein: CASNPTGSNEKLFF

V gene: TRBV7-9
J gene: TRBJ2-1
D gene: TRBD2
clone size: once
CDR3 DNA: TGTGCCAGCAGCTTAGCAGCGGGGTACAATGAGCAGTTCTTC
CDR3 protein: CASSLAAGYNEQFF

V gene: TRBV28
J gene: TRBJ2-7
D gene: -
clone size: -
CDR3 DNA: TGTGCCAGCAGTGTACGGGGCCCCATCTACGAGCAGTACTTC
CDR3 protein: CASSVRGPIYEQYF

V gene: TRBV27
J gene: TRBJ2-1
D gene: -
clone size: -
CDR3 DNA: TGTGCCAGCAGTTTAAGGCTGTCCCACAATGAGCAGTTCTTC
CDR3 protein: CASSLRLSHNEQFF

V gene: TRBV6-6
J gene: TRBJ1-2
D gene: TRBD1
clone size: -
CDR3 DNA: TGTGCCAGCAGACGACCAGGGGGCGGGGGTGGCTACACCTTC
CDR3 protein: CASRRPGGGGGYTF

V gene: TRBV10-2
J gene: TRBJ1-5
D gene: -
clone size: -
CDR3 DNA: TGCGCCAGCAGTGAAAACCGAAATCAGCCCCAGCATTTT
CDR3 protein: CASSENRNQPQHF

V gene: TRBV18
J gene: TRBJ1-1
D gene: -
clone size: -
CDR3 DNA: TGTGCCAGCTCAGACTGGGCCTTGAACACTGAAGCTTTCTTT
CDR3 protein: CASSDWALNTEAFF

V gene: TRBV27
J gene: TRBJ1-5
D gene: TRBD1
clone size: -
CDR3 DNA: TGTGCCAGCAGCGACGGACAGGGGAACAATCAGCCCCAGCATTTT
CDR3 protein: CASSDGQGNNQPQHF

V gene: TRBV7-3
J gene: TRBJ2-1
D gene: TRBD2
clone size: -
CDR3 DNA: TGTGCCAGCAGCCCCCGACCTAGCGGGAGGCGGGTTGTTGGGCAGTTCTTC
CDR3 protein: CASSPRPSGRRVVGQFF

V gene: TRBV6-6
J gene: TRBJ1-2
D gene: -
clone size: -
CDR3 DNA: TGTGCCAGCAGTTACATGGGGGGACCCAGGAATGGCTACACCTTC
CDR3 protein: CASSYMGGPRNGYTF

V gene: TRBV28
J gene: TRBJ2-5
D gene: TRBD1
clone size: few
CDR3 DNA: TGTGCCAGCAGTTTAACGGCAGGGGGCTTCGGGACCCAGTACTTC
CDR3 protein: CASSLTAGGFGTQYF

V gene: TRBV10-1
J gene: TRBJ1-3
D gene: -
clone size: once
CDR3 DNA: TGCGCCAGCAGTCCTGGGGACGCCAGCTCTGGAAACACCATATATTTT
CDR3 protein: CASSPGDASSGNTIYF

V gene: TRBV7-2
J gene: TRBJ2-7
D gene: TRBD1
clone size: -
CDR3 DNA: TGTGCCAGCAGCCGCTCCTCCGGGACAGGCCTCTCCTACGAGCAGTACTTC
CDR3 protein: CASSRSSGTGLSYEQYF

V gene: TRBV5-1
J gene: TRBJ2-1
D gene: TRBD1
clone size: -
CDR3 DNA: TGCGCCAGCAGCTTGGGGACAGGGGCTACCTACAATGAGCAGTTCTTC
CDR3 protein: CASSLGTGATYNEQFF

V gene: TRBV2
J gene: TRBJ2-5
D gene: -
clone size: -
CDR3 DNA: TGTGCCAGCAGTGGGGTACTAGGGGCAGAGACCCAGTACTTC
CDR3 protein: CASSGVLGAETQYF

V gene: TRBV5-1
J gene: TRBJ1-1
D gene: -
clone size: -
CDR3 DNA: TGCGCCAGCAGCTTGTTTTCGTCGACCGAAGCTTTCTTT
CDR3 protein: CASSLFSSTEAFF

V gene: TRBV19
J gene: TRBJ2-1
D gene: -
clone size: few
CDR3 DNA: TGTGCCAGTAGTATAGGGTCAGGGTACGAGCAGTTCTTC
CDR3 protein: CASSIGSGYEQFF

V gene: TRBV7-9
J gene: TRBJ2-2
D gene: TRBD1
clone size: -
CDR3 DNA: TGTGCCAGCAGCTCCGACAGGGCAAACACCGGGGAGCTGTTTTTT
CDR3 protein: CASSSDRANTGELFF

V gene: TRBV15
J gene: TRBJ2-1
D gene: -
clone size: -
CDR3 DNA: TGTGCCACCAGCAGATCCGGGCTTTACAATGAGCAGTTCTTC
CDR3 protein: CATSRSGLYNEQFF

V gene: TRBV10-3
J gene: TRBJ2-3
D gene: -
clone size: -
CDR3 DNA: TGTGCCACCAAGGGCACAGATACGCAGTATTTT
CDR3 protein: CATKGTDTQYF

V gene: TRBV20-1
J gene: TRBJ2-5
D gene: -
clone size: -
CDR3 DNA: TGCAGTGCTAGAGGCCAAGAGACCCAGTACTTC
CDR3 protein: CSARGQETQYF

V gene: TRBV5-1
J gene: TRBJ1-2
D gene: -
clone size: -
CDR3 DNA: TGCGCCAGCAGCTTGGCCGCGGCAAACTATGGCTACACCTTC
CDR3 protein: CASSLAAANYGYTF

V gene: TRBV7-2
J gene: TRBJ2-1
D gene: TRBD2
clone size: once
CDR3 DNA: TGTGCCAGCAGCTTGACACTAGCGGGATACAATGAGCAGTTCTTC
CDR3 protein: CASSLTLAGYNEQFF

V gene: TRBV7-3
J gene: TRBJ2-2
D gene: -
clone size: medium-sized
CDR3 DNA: TGTGCCAGCAGCTTAATCCAGGGGACCGGGGAGCTGTTTTTT
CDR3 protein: CASSLIQGTGELFF

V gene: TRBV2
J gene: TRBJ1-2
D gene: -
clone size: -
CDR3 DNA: TGTGCCAGCAGTGCAGGGGCGGATGGCTACACCTTC
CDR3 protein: CASSAGADGYTF

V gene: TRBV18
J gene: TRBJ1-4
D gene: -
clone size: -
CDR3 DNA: TGTGCCAGCTCCCCTAGCGAGGATGTTTATGAAAAACTGTTTTTT
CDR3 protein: CASSPSEDVYEKLFF